These 4 T cell receptor beta chains came from one sample sequenced in a study of shared clonotypes between healthy human individuals. Clones were sequenced by immunoSEQ multiplex PCR, and TCRdb holds only the in-frame ones, with some missing. This sample carries over 2,000,000 clones, around 93% of them seen once, and the ten largest clones take around 1.7%. In the naive CD8 group, cells lacked CD45RO and were positively selected for CCR7, so terminally differentiated effector memory CD45RA+ cells were left out. Material: naive CD8+ T cells from PBMCs. These TCRs come from a man between 18 and 29 years old in good health. Some clones in this sample may be carry-over from other donors' samples.

J is TRBJ2-2 and V is TRBV19; D gene unclear. The germline gives CDR1 LNHDA, CDR2 SQIVND (reference sequence). There are 15 residues in the CDR3. The V end was cut by 3 bases, the J end by 0 bases, with 8 bases between. In DNA, the CDR3 is TGTGCCAGTAGTATTGTCCAGGCGAACACCGGGGAGCTGTTTTTT. As protein: CASSIVQANTGELFF.

This chain links TRBV11-2 with TRBJ2-7, with TRBD2 matching over 12 bases. Germline-derived CDR1 and CDR2 are SGHAT and FQNNGV. V lost 2 bases, J lost 5 bases, and 4 bases stayed unmatched. The CDR3 totals 15 residues. The CDR3 region has the DNA TGTGCCAGCAGCTTACTAGCGGGAGGGCCTAACGAGCAGTACTTC. This translates into CASSLLAGGPNEQYF.

Only one count was recorded for this clone. This chain connects TRBV27 to TRBJ2-2, with D perhaps TRBD1 (5 bases). V was shortened by 6 bases and J by 3 bases, with 11 bases between the two germline ends. Germline-derived CDR1 and CDR2 are MNHEY and SMNVEV (reference sequence). The length of the CDR3 is 14 residues. The CDR3 DNA reads as TGTGCCAGCAGGACCCAGGGTTACACCGGGGAGCTGTTTTTT. Protein: CASRTQGYTGELFF.

V is TRBV29-1 and J is TRBJ2-3, with 11 bases matching TRBD1. Germline lookup yields CDR1 SQVTM and CDR2 ANQGSEA. CDR3 size: 15 residues. V dropped 6 bases and J dropped 10; count of bases not matched to a gene: 15. The CDR3 here is CSVNLPGQGGRAQYF. The CDR3 DNA follows: TGCAGCGTCAACCTCCCGGGACAGGGGGGGAGGGCGCAGTATTTT.